This TCR beta chain was captured by sequencing in a study of OX40 agonist ivuxolimab in advanced cancers. Study details: Each dose-escalation patient presented with hepatocellular carcinoma, melanoma, renal cell or head and neck cancer. Points from the study as a whole: Certain nonresponders additionally had low normalized T-cell clonal expansion.

On this clone: The antigen is undetermined.

Sequencing used immunoSEQ multiplex PCR; TCRdb keeps in-frame clones, though not all of them. The table shows approximately 82,000 clones, with around 88% occurring only once. The V gene lost 3 bases and the J gene lost 3 bases, with 14 bases spanning the gap. Germline lookup yields CDR1 SEHNR and CDR2 FQNEAQ (reference sequence). This CDR3 spans 15 amino acids. The rearrangement links TRBV7-9 to TRBJ2-5; a weak D match, TRBD2 (6 bases). The starting material was CD4+ or CD8+ T cells sorted from blood, obtained in a trial of the OX40 agonist ivuxolimab. This receptor was identified in an adult with an advanced solid tumor such as melanoma, head and neck, liver or kidney cancer. CDR3 coding DNA: TGTGCCAGCAGCTTTTTGCGGGGCACGGAAGAGACCCAGTACTTC. This gives the protein CASSFLRGTEETQYF. Complete variable domain (other parts from reference TRBV7-9 and TRBJ2-5): DTGVSQNPRHKITKRGQNVTFRCDPISEHNRLYWYRQTLGQGPEFLTYFQNEAQLEKSRLLSDRFSAERPKGSFSTLEIQRTEQGDSAMYLCASSFLRGTEETQYFGPGTRLLVL.